Presented here are 26 T cell receptor beta chains from one specimen sequenced in a study of blood T cell repertoires in COVID-19. The data were produced by immunoSEQ multiplex PCR, yet TCRdb's version contains in-frame clones alone and is incomplete. The sample shows about 240,000 clones, approximately 86% of them seen only once. Input material: PBMCs or T cells enriched from blood (not recorded which). Receptors were obtained from a woman aged 30 to 39 with acute COVID-19.

The rearrangement joins TRBV5-8 to TRBJ1-1; D is unclear. Germline lookup yields CDR1 SGHTS and CDR2 YDEGEE. This CDR3 comprises 16 residues. The V end lost 0 bases, the J end lost 0 bases, and 12 bases lay between the germline ends. The CDR3 nucleotides are TGTGCCAGCAGCTTGGTTCCCCAGATCATGAACACTGAAGCTTTCTTT. It encodes CASSLVPQIMNTEAFF.

The chain joins TRBV2 to TRBJ2-3; 9 bases match TRBD2. J lost 0 bases, V lost 7 bases, and 5 bases had no gene match. The CDR3 consists of 15 residues. The germline CDR1 and CDR2 sequences are SNHLY and FYNNEI. The CDR3 coding sequence is TGTGCCAGCACAGAGCGGGGGGCAAGCACAGATACGCAGTATTTT. Translation: CASTERGASTDTQYF.

This chain joins TRBV27 and TRBJ1-1; 7 bases are shared with TRBD1. Germline V gene data show CDR1 as MNHEY and CDR2 as SMNVEV (reference sequence). The CDR3 is 13 residues long. Germline trimming cut 5 bases from V and 4 bases from J; bases unmatched to any gene: 4. CDR3 amino acids: CASSRAGGTEAFF. The CDR3 DNA follows: TGTGCCAGCAGTAGGGCAGGGGGCACTGAAGCTTTCTTT.

This rearrangement joins TRBV28 to TRBJ1-2; the D is unclear. Germline assignment: CDR1 MDHEN and CDR2 SYDVKM. V lost 7 bases and J 3 bases, leaving 15 bases between the germline ends. This CDR3 has 14 residues. This CDR3 reads CASTLDGRDYGYTF. CDR3 in DNA: TGTGCCAGCACCTTGGATGGGCGAGACTATGGCTACACCTTC.

The chain links TRBV10-3 to TRBJ1-2; a possible D gene is TRBD1 (6 bases). The length of the CDR3 is 13 residues. Trimming shortened V by 10 bases and J by 3 bases, and 15 bases separated the two germline ends. Looked up from germline, CDR1 is ENHRY and CDR2 is SYGVKD. CDR3 sequence: CATSQGIDYGYTF. The CDR3 DNA reads as TGTGCCACCTCACAGGGCATCGACTATGGCTACACCTTC.

The rearrangement links TRBV7-9 to TRBJ1-6; no firm D call. In germline, CDR1 is SEHNR, CDR2 FQNEAQ (reference sequence). V dropped 2 bases and J dropped 10 bases, with 9 bases sitting between them. CDR3 length equals 13 residues. The CDR3 reads CASSLNAGSPLHF. The CDR3 nucleotides read TGTGCCAGCAGCTTAAATGCCGGGTCACCCCTCCACTTT.

This chain uses TRBV28 with TRBJ1-5; D is possibly TRBD1 (5 bases). The CDR3 has 14 amino acids. Trimming left V 6 bases short and J 4 bases short, with 13 bases between. CDR1 is MDHEN, CDR2 SYDVKM, per germline. In DNA form, the CDR3 reads TGTGCCAGCAGGGGACTCCAGTTGAATCAGCCCCAGCATTTT. Its translation: CASRGLQLNQPQHF.

The chain is built from TRBV10-1 and TRBJ1-6; no clear D. This CDR3 region has 14 residues. Trimming took off 2 bases at V and 5 bases at J, with 7 bases between the two ends. Germline CDR1 is WNHNN and CDR2 is SYGVQD (reference sequence). This CDR3 is CASSEGEDNSPLHF. CDR3 in DNA: TGCGCCAGCAGTGAGGGAGAGGATAATTCACCCCTCCACTTT.

V usage is TRBV4-1 and J usage is TRBJ2-2; 13 bases fit TRBD2. The ends lost 4 bases at V and 6 bases at J; junction bases unmatched: 17. Germline values: CDR1 MGHRA, CDR2 YSYEKL. The CDR3 runs 20 residues. The CDR3 sequence: CASSLAPWTSGGAGSGELFF. CDR3 nucleotide sequence: TGCGCCAGCAGCCTGGCCCCTTGGACTAGCGGGGGAGCCGGGTCCGGGGAGCTGTTTTTT.

The rearrangement uses TRBV11-2 and TRBJ1-1; 7 positions agree with TRBD1. CDR1 SGHAT and CDR2 FQNNGV come from the germline V gene. V trimming: 5 bases; J trimming: 2 bases; junction bases outside the gene matches: 11. The CDR3 has 16 amino acids. CDR3 loop: CASSLPPWDRNTEAFF. The CDR3 DNA is TGTGCCAGCAGCCTCCCGCCCTGGGACAGAAACACTGAAGCTTTCTTT.

The chain uses TRBV6-5 and TRBJ1-1; perhaps TRBD1 as D (5 bases). CDR1 and CDR2 (germline): MNHEY, SVGAGI. The CDR3 is 14 residues long. V was shortened by 0 bases and J by 5 bases, with 10 bases between the two germline ends. The CDR3 region has the DNA TGTGCCAGCAGTTACTCAGGGGTAGGGACTGAAGCTTTCTTT. Amino acids: CASSYSGVGTEAFF.

The chain joins TRBV12-3 or TRBV12-4 to TRBJ1-5, with 10 bases identical to TRBD1. The CDR3 has 12 residues. Trimming took 5 bases from V and 14 from J; bases not matched to a gene: 6. CDR3 residues: CASSPTGQGEHF. The DNA for the CDR3 is TGTGCCAGCAGTCCGACCGGACAGGGGGAGCATTTT.

This chain connects TRBV25-1 to TRBJ1-4; D is uncertain. This CDR3 is built from 12 residues. CDR1 is MGHDK, CDR2 SYGVNS, per germline. V lost 0 bases, J lost 7 bases, and 3 bases lay in between. The CDR3 nucleotides are TGTGCCAGCAGTGAATACGGTGAAAAACTGTTTTTT. This translates into CASSEYGEKLFF.

This rearrangement joins TRBV5-1 to TRBJ1-1, with 7 bases fitting TRBD1. V dropped 4 bases and J dropped 0; count of bases not matched to a gene: 3. CDR3 length: 14 residues. Germline CDR1 SGHRS, CDR2 YFSETQ. Written as DNA, the CDR3 is TGCGCCAGCAGCCGGGACAGAGTGAACACTGAAGCTTTCTTT. It encodes CASSRDRVNTEAFF.

The chain couples TRBV5-1 to TRBJ2-5; 7 positions agree with TRBD1. Germline loops: CDR1 SGHRS, CDR2 YFSETQ. This CDR3 is 14 amino acids long. V dropped 3 bases and J dropped 5; count of bases not matched to a gene: 7. CDR3 residues: CASSWGQLEETQYF. The CDR3 DNA follows: TGCGCCAGCAGCTGGGGACAGCTGGAGGAGACCCAGTACTTC.

The rearrangement uses TRBV4-1 and TRBJ2-7; D possibly corresponds to TRBD1 (7 bases). The CDR3 loop spans 15 amino acids. With 3 bases removed from V and 4 bases from J, the gap between germline ends came to 16 bases. Germline loops: CDR1 MGHRA, CDR2 YSYEKL. The CDR3 spells CASSHPGQRVYEQYF. The CDR3 DNA follows: TGCGCCAGCAGCCACCCGGGACAGCGGGTTTACGAGCAGTACTTC.

This chain joins TRBV7-9 and TRBJ2-7, with a weak D call TRBD1 (5 bases). V lost 4 bases, J lost 6 bases, and 13 bases lay in between. Per the germline V gene, CDR1 is SEHNR and CDR2 is FQNEAQ (reference sequence). The CDR3 length is 13 residues. CDR3 coding DNA: TGTGCCAGCAGCTGGACAACGCTGGGCGAGCAGTACTTC. It translates to CASSWTTLGEQYF.

The rearrangement links TRBV11-2 to TRBJ1-1; unclear D gene. The germline V and J ends were trimmed by 4 bases and 6 bases, with 15 bases remaining between them. CDR1 is SGHAT and CDR2 is FQNNGV in the germline V gene. CDR3 length equals 14 residues. The DNA for the CDR3 is TGTGCCAGCAGCTCCCTCTCACGAGCTCCTGAAGCTTTCTTT. Amino acid sequence: CASSSLSRAPEAFF.

This clone was recorded a few times. The chain carries TRBV19 and TRBJ1-6, with no clear D. The ends were cut back, 3 bases at V and 9 bases at J, with 6 bases in the middle. The CDR3 has 12 amino acids. Germline values: CDR1 LNHDA, CDR2 SQIVND (reference sequence). DNA for the CDR3: TGTGCCAGTAGTATTGCGGCTTCACCCCTCCACTTT. Translated, it gives CASSIAASPLHF.

This clone turned up a few times. The chain couples TRBV5-1 to TRBJ1-1, with D possibly being TRBD1 (5 bases). This CDR3 comprises 14 residues. Germline V gene lookup returns CDR1 SGHRS and CDR2 YFSETQ. Between the trimmed V and J ends, which lost 0 bases and 4 bases, there was a span of 10 bases. The chain's CDR3 is CASSLGAGPTEAFF. The CDR3 DNA follows: TGCGCCAGCAGCTTGGGGGCAGGGCCCACTGAAGCTTTCTTT.

J is TRBJ1-1 and V is TRBV3-1 (or the pseudogene TRBV3-2); no clear D. Trimming shortened V by 3 bases and J by 1 base, and 6 bases separated the two germline ends. Germline-derived CDR1 and CDR2 are LGHDT and YNNKEL (reference sequence). This CDR3 has 13 residues. The CDR3 DNA reads TGTGCCAGCAGCCAGACAAGGAACACTGAAGCTTTCTTT. Amino acid sequence: CASSQTRNTEAFF.

The chain links TRBV5-1 to TRBJ2-2, with D unclear. CDR1 and CDR2 (germline): SGHRS, YFSETQ. The V end lost 1 base, the J end lost 3 bases, and 10 bases lay between the germline ends. This CDR3 comprises 15 residues. CDR3 sequence (DNA): TGCGCCAGCAGCTTGAGGAACAGCCACACCGGGGAGCTGTTTTTT. Its protein product is CASSLRNSHTGELFF.

This chain joins TRBV5-1 and TRBJ2-7; D perhaps matches TRBD2 (6 bases). CDR1 SGHRS and CDR2 YFSETQ come from the germline V gene. The CDR3 is 17 residues long. V was cut by 0 bases and J by 0 bases, with 16 bases left in between. The chain's CDR3 is CASSLEGDSPSSYEQYF. CDR3 sequence (DNA): TGCGCCAGCAGCTTGGAAGGGGACTCTCCCAGCTCCTACGAGCAGTACTTC.

The chain couples TRBV24-1 to TRBJ2-3; 8 nucleotides agree with TRBD1. The J segment lost 4 bases and the V segment lost 3 bases, leaving 5 bases of the junction unmatched. This CDR3 spans 15 amino acids. The V gene's germline CDR1 is KGHDR and CDR2 SFDVKD. For the CDR3, the DNA is TGTGCCACCAGTGATAGGACAGGGCAGGCAGATACGCAGTATTTT. As protein: CATSDRTGQADTQYF.

V gene TRBV7-2 combines with J gene TRBJ1-3, with D unclear. CDR3 size: 15 residues. The V gene's germline CDR1 is SGHTA and CDR2 FQGNSA. V lost 1 base to trimming and J lost 8 bases, with 15 bases between them. The chain's CDR3 is CASSLVGTQGDTIYF. The CDR3 DNA sequence: TGTGCCAGCAGCTTAGTCGGCACCCAAGGAGACACCATATATTTT.

This clone has just one count. The rearrangement uses TRBV11-3 and TRBJ2-2, with D possibly being TRBD2 (5 bases). From germline, CDR1 is SGHNT and CDR2 YENEEA. This CDR3 has 13 residues. V was pared by 5 bases and J by 5 bases, with 9 bases between. CDR3 region: CASSTRGTGELFF. CDR3 nucleotides: TGTGCCAGCAGCACCCGAGGGACCGGGGAGCTGTTTTTT.